These T cell receptor beta chains were read from a single sample in a study of blood T cell repertoires in COVID-19. Profiled with immunoSEQ multiplex PCR; TCRdb holds only in-frame clones, not every one. The sample includes about 190,000 clones, about 85% of them seen just once. Material for sequencing was peripheral blood. These receptors were obtained from a man between 25 and 39 years old with acute or convalescent COVID-19. Each CDR3 is given with its conserved first and last residue. The order of the fields is D gene, J gene, clone size, V gene, CDR3 protein, CDR3 DNA. The D gene is left open where the match is weak. Size values are once, few and many counts, or a class for expanded clones, and some rows have none.

d_call: NA
j_call: TRBJ1-2
clone_size: NA
v_call: TRBV5-1
cdr3_aa: CASRPTPNYGYTF
cdr3_nt: TGCGCCAGCAGACCGACACCGAACTATGGCTACACCTTC

d_call: TRBD2
j_call: TRBJ2-1
clone_size: NA
v_call: TRBV28
cdr3_aa: CASRRGREASPYNEQFF
cdr3_nt: TGTGCCAGCAGAAGAGGGCGGGAGGCATCCCCCTACAATGAGCAGTTCTTC

d_call: NA
j_call: TRBJ1-2
clone_size: NA
v_call: TRBV19
cdr3_aa: CASSPQGTNYGYTF
cdr3_nt: TGTGCCAGTAGCCCACAGGGTACTAACTATGGCTACACCTTC

d_call: TRBD2
j_call: TRBJ2-7
clone_size: NA
v_call: TRBV5-5
cdr3_aa: CASSTGLDPYEQYF
cdr3_nt: TGTGCCAGCAGCACTGGACTAGATCCCTACGAGCAGTACTTC

d_call: NA
j_call: TRBJ1-6
clone_size: NA
v_call: TRBV10-3
cdr3_aa: CAISPEGNSPLHF
cdr3_nt: TGTGCCATCAGCCCAGAGGGTAATTCACCCCTCCACTTT

d_call: NA
j_call: TRBJ2-1
clone_size: NA
v_call: TRBV9
cdr3_aa: CASSVVSVVNEQFF
cdr3_nt: TGTGCCAGCAGCGTAGTATCCGTAGTGAATGAGCAGTTCTTC

d_call: NA
j_call: TRBJ1-6
clone_size: NA
v_call: TRBV5-1
cdr3_aa: CASSLGQAGDSPLHF
cdr3_nt: TGCGCCAGCAGCTTGGGACAGGCTGGGGATTCACCCCTCCACTTT

d_call: NA
j_call: TRBJ2-7
clone_size: NA
v_call: TRBV21-1
cdr3_aa: CASSKAAGGNYEQYF
cdr3_nt: TGTGCCAGCAGCAAAGCGGCGGGGGGGAACTACGAGCAGTACTTC

d_call: TRBD1
j_call: TRBJ1-6
clone_size: NA
v_call: TRBV6-6
cdr3_aa: CASRKLPGGISSPLHF
cdr3_nt: TGTGCCAGCCGGAAGCTCCCAGGGGGAATAAGTTCACCCCTCCACTTT

d_call: NA
j_call: TRBJ1-5
clone_size: NA
v_call: TRBV7-8
cdr3_aa: CASSHRTLGGNQPQHF
cdr3_nt: TGTGCCAGCAGCCACCGGACACTCGGAGGGAATCAGCCCCAGCATTTT

d_call: TRBD1
j_call: TRBJ2-7
clone_size: NA
v_call: TRBV2
cdr3_aa: CASTTGQGAVYEQYF
cdr3_nt: TGTGCCAGCACCACGGGACAGGGGGCAGTCTACGAGCAGTACTTC

d_call: NA
j_call: TRBJ2-2
clone_size: once
v_call: TRBV7-2
cdr3_aa: CASSPLPGRNTGELFF
cdr3_nt: TGTGCCAGCAGCCCCCTCCCGGGGAGGAACACCGGGGAGCTGTTTTTT

d_call: NA
j_call: TRBJ2-7
clone_size: NA
v_call: TRBV29-1
cdr3_aa: CSAGDYEQYF
cdr3_nt: TGCAGCGCAGGAGACTACGAGCAGTACTTC

d_call: NA
j_call: TRBJ2-7
clone_size: once
v_call: TRBV3-1/TRBV3-2
cdr3_aa: CASSPLGQTYEQYF
cdr3_nt: TGTGCCAGCAGCCCATTAGGACAGACCTACGAGCAGTACTTC

d_call: TRBD1
j_call: TRBJ1-1
clone_size: NA
v_call: TRBV2
cdr3_aa: CASREYGTANTEAFF
cdr3_nt: TGTGCCAGCAGGGAATACGGGACAGCGAACACTGAAGCTTTCTTT

d_call: TRBD1
j_call: TRBJ2-3
clone_size: NA
v_call: TRBV4-1
cdr3_aa: CASSTRGTGVILTDTQYF
cdr3_nt: TGCGCCAGCAGCACCAGGGGGACAGGGGTTATCCTCACAGATACGCAGTATTTT

d_call: NA
j_call: TRBJ2-7
clone_size: NA
v_call: TRBV5-1
cdr3_aa: CASSLSGIEQYF
cdr3_nt: TGCGCCAGCAGCTTGTCAGGGATCGAGCAGTACTTC

d_call: TRBD2
j_call: TRBJ2-7
clone_size: NA
v_call: TRBV28
cdr3_aa: CASSPLNWDYLYEQYF
cdr3_nt: TGTGCCAGCAGTCCGCTTAATTGGGACTACCTCTACGAGCAGTACTTC

d_call: TRBD1
j_call: TRBJ1-5
clone_size: NA
v_call: TRBV28
cdr3_aa: CASSITGAGNQPQHF
cdr3_nt: TGTGCCAGCAGCATTACAGGGGCGGGAAATCAGCCCCAGCATTTT

d_call: TRBD1
j_call: TRBJ1-5
clone_size: few
v_call: TRBV2
cdr3_aa: CASTLQGEIAQPQHF
cdr3_nt: TGTGCCAGCACCTTACAGGGGGAGATCGCTCAGCCCCAGCATTTT

d_call: NA
j_call: TRBJ1-5
clone_size: NA
v_call: TRBV2
cdr3_aa: CASSGTYSNQPQHF
cdr3_nt: TGTGCCAGCAGTGGGACTTATAGCAATCAGCCCCAGCATTTT

d_call: NA
j_call: TRBJ1-2
clone_size: NA
v_call: TRBV18
cdr3_aa: CASSPQFQINYGYTF
cdr3_nt: TGTGCCAGCTCACCGCAGTTTCAGATTAACTATGGCTACACCTTC

d_call: TRBD1
j_call: TRBJ2-7
clone_size: NA
v_call: TRBV3-1/TRBV3-2
cdr3_aa: CASSSTGGSSVNGGEQYF
cdr3_nt: TGTGCCAGCAGCTCGACAGGGGGAAGCTCTGTAAACGGTGGCGAGCAGTACTTC

d_call: TRBD1
j_call: TRBJ2-5
clone_size: NA
v_call: TRBV5-3
cdr3_aa: CARSQDRGPETQYF
cdr3_nt: TGTGCCAGAAGCCAGGACAGGGGTCCAGAGACCCAGTACTTC

d_call: NA
j_call: TRBJ1-5
clone_size: NA
v_call: TRBV9
cdr3_aa: CASSVDGMRNQPQHF
cdr3_nt: TGTGCCAGCAGCGTAGACGGGATGCGCAATCAGCCCCAGCATTTT

d_call: TRBD1
j_call: TRBJ1-5
clone_size: NA
v_call: TRBV3-1/TRBV3-2
cdr3_aa: CASSQDRTGGSPQHF
cdr3_nt: TGTGCCAGCAGCCAAGATAGGACAGGGGGCAGTCCCCAGCATTTT